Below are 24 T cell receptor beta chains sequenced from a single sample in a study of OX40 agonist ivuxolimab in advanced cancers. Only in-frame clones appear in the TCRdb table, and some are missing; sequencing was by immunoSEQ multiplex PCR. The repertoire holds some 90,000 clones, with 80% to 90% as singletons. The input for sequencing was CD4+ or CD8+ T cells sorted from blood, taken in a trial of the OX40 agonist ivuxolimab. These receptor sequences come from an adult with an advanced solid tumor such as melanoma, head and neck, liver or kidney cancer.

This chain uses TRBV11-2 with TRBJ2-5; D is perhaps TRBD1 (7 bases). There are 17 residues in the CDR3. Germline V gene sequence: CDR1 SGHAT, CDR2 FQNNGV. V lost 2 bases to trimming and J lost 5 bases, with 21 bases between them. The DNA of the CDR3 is TGTGCCAGCAGCTTACAGATCGGCAGGGGGGTAGTGGAGACCCAGTACTTC. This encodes CASSLQIGRGVVETQYF. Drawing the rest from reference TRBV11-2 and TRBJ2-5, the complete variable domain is EAGVAQSPRYKIIEKRQSVAFWCNPISGHATLYWYQQILGQGPKLLIQFQNNGVVDDSQLPKDRFSAERLKGVDSTLKIQPAKLEDSAVYLCASSLQIGRGVVETQYFGPGTRLLVL.

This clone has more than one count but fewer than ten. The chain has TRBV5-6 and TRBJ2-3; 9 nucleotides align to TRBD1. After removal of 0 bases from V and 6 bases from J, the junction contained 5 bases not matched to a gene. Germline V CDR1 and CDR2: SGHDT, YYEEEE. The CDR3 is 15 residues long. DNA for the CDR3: TGTGCCAGCAGCTTGGCGGGACAGGGTTGGGATACGCAGTATTTT. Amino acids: CASSLAGQGWDTQYF. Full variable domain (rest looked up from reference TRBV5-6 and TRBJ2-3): DAGVTQSPTHLIKTRGQQVTLRCSPKSGHDTVSWYQQALGQGPQFIFQYYEEEERQRGNFPDRFSGHQFPNYSSELNVNALLLGDSALYLCASSLAGQGWDTQYFGPGTRLTVL.

CDR3 DNA: TGTGCCAGCAGACTACGGGCCGGCTCCTACAATGAGCAGTTCTTC. Translating it yields CASRLRAGSYNEQFF. The gene calls are TRBV27 and TRBJ2-1; no definite D call. The CDR3 consists of 15 residues. In germline, CDR1 is MNHEY, CDR2 SMNVEV (reference sequence). The germline V and J ends were trimmed by 6 bases and 0 bases, with 12 bases remaining between them.

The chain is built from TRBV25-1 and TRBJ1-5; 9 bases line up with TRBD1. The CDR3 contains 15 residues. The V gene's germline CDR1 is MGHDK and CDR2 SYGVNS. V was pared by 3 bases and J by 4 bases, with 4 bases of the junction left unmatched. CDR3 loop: CASSDPGTGNQPQHF. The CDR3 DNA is TGTGCCAGCAGTGACCCCGGGACAGGGAATCAGCCCCAGCATTTT.

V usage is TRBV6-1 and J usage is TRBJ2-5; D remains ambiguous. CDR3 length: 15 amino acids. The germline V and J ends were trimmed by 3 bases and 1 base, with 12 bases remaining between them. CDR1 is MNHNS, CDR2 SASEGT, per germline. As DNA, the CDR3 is TGTGCCAGCAGTGAGCTTCAGGTTGCCCAAGAGACCCAGTACTTC. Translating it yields CASSELQVAQETQYF.

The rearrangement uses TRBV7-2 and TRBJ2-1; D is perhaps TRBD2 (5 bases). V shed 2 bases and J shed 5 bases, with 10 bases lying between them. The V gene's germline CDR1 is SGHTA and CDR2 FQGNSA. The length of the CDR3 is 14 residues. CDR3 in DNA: TGTGCCAGCAGCTTAACGGGAAACAACAATGAGCAGTTCTTC. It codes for CASSLTGNNNEQFF. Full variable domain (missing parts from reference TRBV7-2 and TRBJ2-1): GAGVSQSPSNKVTEKGKDVELRCDPISGHTALYWYRQSLGQGLEFLIYFQGNSAPDKSGLPSDRFSAERTGGSVSTLTIQRTQQEDSAVYLCASSLTGNNNEQFFGPGTRLTVL.

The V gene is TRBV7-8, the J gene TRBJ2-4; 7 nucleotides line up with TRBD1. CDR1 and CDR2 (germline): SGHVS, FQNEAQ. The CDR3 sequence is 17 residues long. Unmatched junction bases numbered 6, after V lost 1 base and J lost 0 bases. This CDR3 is CASSLVRSGGAKNIQYF. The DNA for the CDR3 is TGTGCCAGCAGCTTAGTGAGATCAGGGGGAGCCAAAAACATTCAGTACTTC.

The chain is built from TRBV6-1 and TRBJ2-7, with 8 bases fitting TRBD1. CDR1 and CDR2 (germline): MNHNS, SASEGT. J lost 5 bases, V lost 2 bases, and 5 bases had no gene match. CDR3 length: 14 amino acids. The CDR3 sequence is CASSEFDRGNEQYF. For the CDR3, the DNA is TGTGCCAGCAGTGAATTCGACAGGGGAAACGAGCAGTACTTC.

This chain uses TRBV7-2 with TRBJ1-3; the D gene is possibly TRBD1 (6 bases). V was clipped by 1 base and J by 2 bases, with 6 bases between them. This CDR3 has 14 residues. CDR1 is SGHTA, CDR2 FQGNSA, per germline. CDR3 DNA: TGTGCCAGCAGCTTAGACAGGGCTGGAAACACCATATATTTT. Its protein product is CASSLDRAGNTIYF.

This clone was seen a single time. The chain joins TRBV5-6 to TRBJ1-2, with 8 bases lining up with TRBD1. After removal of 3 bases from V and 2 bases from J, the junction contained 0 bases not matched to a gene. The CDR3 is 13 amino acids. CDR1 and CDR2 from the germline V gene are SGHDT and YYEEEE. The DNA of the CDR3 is TGTGCCAGCAGCTGGACAGGGAACTATGGCTACACCTTC. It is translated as CASSWTGNYGYTF.

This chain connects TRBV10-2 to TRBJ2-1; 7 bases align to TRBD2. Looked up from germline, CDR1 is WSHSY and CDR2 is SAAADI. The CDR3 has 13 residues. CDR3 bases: TGCGCTCTGCGGGGGAGCTCCTACAATGAGCAGTTCTTC. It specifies CALRGSSYNEQFF.

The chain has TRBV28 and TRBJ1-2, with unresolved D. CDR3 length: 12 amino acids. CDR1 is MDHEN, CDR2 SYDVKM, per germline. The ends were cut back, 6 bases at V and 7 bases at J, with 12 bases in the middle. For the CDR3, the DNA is TGTGCCAGCAGCCTCCTGGGGTTTGGCTACACCTTC. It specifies CASSLLGFGYTF.

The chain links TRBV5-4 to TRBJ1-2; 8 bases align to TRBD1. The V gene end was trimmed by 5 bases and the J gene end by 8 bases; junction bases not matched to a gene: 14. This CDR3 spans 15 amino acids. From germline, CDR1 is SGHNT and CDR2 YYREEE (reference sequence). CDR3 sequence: CASSLPGGPFLGYTF. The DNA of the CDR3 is TGTGCCAGCAGTCTACCAGGGGGCCCCTTTTTGGGCTACACCTTC.

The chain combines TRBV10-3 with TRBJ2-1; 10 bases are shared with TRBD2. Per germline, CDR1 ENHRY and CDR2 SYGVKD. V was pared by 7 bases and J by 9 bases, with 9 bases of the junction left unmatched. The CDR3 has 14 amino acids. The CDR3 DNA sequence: TGTGCCATCAATGCGGAGCGGGAGGGGGCTGAGCAGTTCTTC. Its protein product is CAINAEREGAEQFF.

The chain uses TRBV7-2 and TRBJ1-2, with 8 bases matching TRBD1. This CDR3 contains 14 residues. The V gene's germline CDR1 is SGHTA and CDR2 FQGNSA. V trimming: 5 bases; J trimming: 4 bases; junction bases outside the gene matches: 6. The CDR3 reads CASSASGTGYGYTF. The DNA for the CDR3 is TGTGCCAGCAGCGCCTCCGGGACAGGCTATGGCTACACCTTC.

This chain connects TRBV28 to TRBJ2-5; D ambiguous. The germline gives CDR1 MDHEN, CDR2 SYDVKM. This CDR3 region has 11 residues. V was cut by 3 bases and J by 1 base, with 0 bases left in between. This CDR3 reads CASSFQETQYF. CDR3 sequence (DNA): TGTGCCAGCAGTTTCCAAGAGACCCAGTACTTC.

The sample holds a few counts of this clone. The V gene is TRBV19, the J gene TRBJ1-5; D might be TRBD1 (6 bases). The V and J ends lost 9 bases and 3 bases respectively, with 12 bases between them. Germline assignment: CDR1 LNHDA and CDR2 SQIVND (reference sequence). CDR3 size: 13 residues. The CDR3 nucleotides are TGTGCCAGCTCGGGACATTCCAATCAGCCCCAGCATTTT. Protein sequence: CASSGHSNQPQHF. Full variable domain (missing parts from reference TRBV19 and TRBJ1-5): DGGITQSPKYLFRKEGQNVTLSCEQNLNHDAMYWYRQDPGQGLRLIYYSQIVNDFQKGDIAEGYSVSREKKESFPLTVTSAQKNPTAFYLCASSGHSNQPQHFGDGTRLSIL.

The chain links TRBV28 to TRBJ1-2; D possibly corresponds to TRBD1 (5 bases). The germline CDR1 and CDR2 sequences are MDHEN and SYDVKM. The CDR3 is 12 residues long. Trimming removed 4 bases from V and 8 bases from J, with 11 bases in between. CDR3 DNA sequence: TGTGCCAGCAGTTGGGGGGGTTTAGGCTACACCTTC. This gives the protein CASSWGGLGYTF.

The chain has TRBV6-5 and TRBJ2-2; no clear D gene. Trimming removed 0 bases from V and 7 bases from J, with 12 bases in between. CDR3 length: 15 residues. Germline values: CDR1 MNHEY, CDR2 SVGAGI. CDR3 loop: CASSYSRLGNGELFF. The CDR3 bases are TGTGCCAGCAGTTACTCGCGTCTGGGGAACGGGGAGCTGTTTTTT.

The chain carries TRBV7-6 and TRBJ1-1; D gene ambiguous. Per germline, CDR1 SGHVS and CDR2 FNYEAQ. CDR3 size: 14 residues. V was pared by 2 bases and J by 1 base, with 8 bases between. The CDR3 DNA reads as TGTGCCAGCAGCTTAAGTATCCAGAACACTGAAGCTTTCTTT. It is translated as CASSLSIQNTEAFF.

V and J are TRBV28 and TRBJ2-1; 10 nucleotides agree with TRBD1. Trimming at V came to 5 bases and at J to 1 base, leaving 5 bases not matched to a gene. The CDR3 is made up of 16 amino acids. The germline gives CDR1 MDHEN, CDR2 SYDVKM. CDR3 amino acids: CASSPRTGGSYNEQFF. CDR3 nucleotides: TGTGCCAGCAGTCCCCGGACAGGGGGATCCTACAATGAGCAGTTCTTC. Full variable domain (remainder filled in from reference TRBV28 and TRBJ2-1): DVKVTQSSRYLVKRTGEKVFLECVQDMDHENMFWYRQDPGLGLRLIYFSYDVKMKEKGDIPEGYSVSREKKERFSLILESASTNQTSMYLCASSPRTGGSYNEQFFGPGTRLTVL.

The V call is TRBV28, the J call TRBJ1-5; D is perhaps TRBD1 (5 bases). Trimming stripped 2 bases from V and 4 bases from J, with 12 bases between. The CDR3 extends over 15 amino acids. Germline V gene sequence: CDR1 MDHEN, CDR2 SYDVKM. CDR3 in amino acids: CASSLPLSGNQPQHF. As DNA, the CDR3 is TGTGCCAGCAGTTTACCACTATCAGGGAATCAGCCCCAGCATTTT. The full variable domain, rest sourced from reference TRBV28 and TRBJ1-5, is DVKVTQSSRYLVKRTGEKVFLECVQDMDHENMFWYRQDPGLGLRLIYFSYDVKMKEKGDIPEGYSVSREKKERFSLILESASTNQTSMYLCASSLPLSGNQPQHFGDGTRLSIL.

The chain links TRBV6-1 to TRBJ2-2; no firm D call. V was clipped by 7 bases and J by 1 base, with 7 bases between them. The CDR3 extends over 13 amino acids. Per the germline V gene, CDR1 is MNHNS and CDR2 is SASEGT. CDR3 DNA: TGTGCCAGCACATCGCGGAACACCGGGGAGCTGTTTTTT. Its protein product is CASTSRNTGELFF.

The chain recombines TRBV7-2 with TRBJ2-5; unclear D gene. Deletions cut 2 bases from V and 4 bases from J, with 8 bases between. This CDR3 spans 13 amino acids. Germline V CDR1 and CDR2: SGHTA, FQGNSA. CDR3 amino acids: CASSLLGGETQYF. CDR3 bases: TGTGCCAGCAGCTTACTGGGCGGAGAGACCCAGTACTTC. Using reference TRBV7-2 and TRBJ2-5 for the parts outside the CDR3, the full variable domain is GAGVSQSPSNKVTEKGKDVELRCDPISGHTALYWYRQSLGQGLEFLIYFQGNSAPDKSGLPSDRFSAERTGGSVSTLTIQRTQQEDSAVYLCASSLLGGETQYFGPGTRLLVL.